This T cell receptor beta chain was identified in a study of blood T cell repertoires in COVID-19. Study background: In each case, the material was cDNA or gDNA derived from T cells, B-cell-depleted T cells, or PBMCs.

Per the study methods: Amplification of reference gene primers provided the estimated nucleated cell counts. Method: immunoSEQ multiplex PCR; TCRdb's copy keeps in-frame clones and lacks some. V and J calls and clone size come straight from that table; D and trimming were deduced from the DNA. The table includes about 130,000 clones, about 80% detected once. This CDR3 contains 13 residues. Trimming removed 2 bases at V and 5 bases at J, with 6 bases between. Participants spanned ages roughly 18 to 90 years and resided in over 20 US areas. Among Cohort 3 donors, those recovered had two negative PCRs, clearance, or symptom resolution.

Sample: PBMCs or T cells enriched from blood (not recorded which). The sequence was collected from a man aged 50 or older who had recovered from COVID-19. V gene TRBV12-3 or TRBV12-4 combines with J gene TRBJ2-2, with D perhaps matching TRBD1 (6 bases). CDR3 sequence: CASSLQGTGELFF. Here the CDR3 DNA reads TGTGCCAGCAGTTTACAGGGGACCGGGGAGCTGTTTTTT.